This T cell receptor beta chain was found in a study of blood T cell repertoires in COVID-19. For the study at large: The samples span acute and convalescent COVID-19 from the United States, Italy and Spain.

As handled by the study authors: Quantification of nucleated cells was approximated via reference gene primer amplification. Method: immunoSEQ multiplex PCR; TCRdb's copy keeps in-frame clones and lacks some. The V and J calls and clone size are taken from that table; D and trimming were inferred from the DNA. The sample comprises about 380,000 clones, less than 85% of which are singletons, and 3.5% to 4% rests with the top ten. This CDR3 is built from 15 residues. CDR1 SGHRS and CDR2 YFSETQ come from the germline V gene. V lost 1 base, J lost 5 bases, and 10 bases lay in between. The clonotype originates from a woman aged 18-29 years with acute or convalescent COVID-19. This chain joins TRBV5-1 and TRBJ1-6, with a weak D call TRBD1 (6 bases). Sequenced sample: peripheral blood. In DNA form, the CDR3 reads TGCGCCAGCAGCTTGACCGCAGGGGATAATTCACCCCTCCACTTT. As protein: CASSLTAGDNSPLHF.